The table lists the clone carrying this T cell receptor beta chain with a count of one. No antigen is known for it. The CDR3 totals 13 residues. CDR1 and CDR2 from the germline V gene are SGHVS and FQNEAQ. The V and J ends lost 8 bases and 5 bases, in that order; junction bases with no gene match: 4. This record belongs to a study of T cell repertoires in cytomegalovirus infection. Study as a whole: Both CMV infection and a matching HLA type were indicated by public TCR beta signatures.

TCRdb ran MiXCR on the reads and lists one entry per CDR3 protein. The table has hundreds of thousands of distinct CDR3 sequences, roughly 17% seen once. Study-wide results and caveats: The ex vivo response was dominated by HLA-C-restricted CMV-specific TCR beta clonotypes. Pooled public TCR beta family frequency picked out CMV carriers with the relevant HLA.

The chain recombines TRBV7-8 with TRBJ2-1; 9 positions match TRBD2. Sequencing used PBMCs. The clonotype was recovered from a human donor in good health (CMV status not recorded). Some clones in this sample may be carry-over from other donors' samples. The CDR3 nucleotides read TGTGCCAGCGGCGGGACTAGCCACAATGAGCAGTTCTTC. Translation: CASGGTSHNEQFF.